This is a list of T cell receptor beta chains from one sample in a study of blood T cell repertoires in COVID-19. The repertoire was sequenced with immunoSEQ multiplex PCR; TCRdb's copy has only in-frame clones and lacks some. The repertoire consists of 85,000 to 95,000 clones, with approximately 80% occurring once and the leading ten covering roughly 7.3%. Specimen: peripheral blood. Receptor source: a man between 65 and 79 years old with acute or convalescent COVID-19. Each CDR3 is given with its conserved first and last residue. D genes are given only for firm matches. For some rows the clone size is stated as once, few or many, or as a class when expanded; others skip it.

clone_size: -
v_call: TRBV27
d_call: -
j_call: TRBJ2-7
cdr3_aa: CASRRDPRSTEQYF
cdr3_nt: TGTGCCAGCAGGCGGGACCCCCGATCGACCGAGCAGTACTTC

clone_size: -
v_call: TRBV9
d_call: -
j_call: TRBJ2-2
cdr3_aa: CASSAASRGNTGELFF
cdr3_nt: TGTGCCAGCAGCGCAGCCAGCAGGGGGAACACCGGGGAGCTGTTTTTT

clone_size: -
v_call: TRBV19
d_call: TRBD1
j_call: TRBJ1-1
cdr3_aa: CASSSLDREGEAFF
cdr3_nt: TGTGCCAGTAGTAGCCTAGACAGGGAAGGTGAAGCTTTCTTT

clone_size: -
v_call: TRBV27
d_call: TRBD2
j_call: TRBJ2-3
cdr3_aa: CASSLLTSGGGRTDTQYF
cdr3_nt: TGTGCCAGCAGTTTATTGACTAGCGGGGGGGGGCGTACAGATACGCAGTATTTT

clone_size: -
v_call: TRBV19
d_call: TRBD2
j_call: TRBJ2-1
cdr3_aa: CASSILAGVGEQFF
cdr3_nt: TGTGCCAGTAGTATACTAGCGGGAGTGGGTGAGCAGTTCTTC

clone_size: -
v_call: TRBV18
d_call: -
j_call: TRBJ2-5
cdr3_aa: CASSPITDSQETQYF
cdr3_nt: TGTGCCAGCTCACCGATTACGGACAGCCAAGAGACCCAGTACTTC

clone_size: -
v_call: TRBV5-4
d_call: -
j_call: TRBJ2-6
cdr3_aa: CATLRSGGHSGANVLTF
cdr3_nt: TGTGCCACCTTGCGGTCCGGGGGGCATTCTGGGGCCAACGTCCTGACTTTC

clone_size: -
v_call: TRBV6-5
d_call: TRBD2
j_call: TRBJ2-1
cdr3_aa: CASRGTSGNYNEQFF
cdr3_nt: TGTGCCAGCAGAGGTACTAGCGGGAACTACAATGAGCAGTTCTTC

clone_size: -
v_call: TRBV3-1/TRBV3-2
d_call: -
j_call: TRBJ2-1
cdr3_aa: CASSQDRTTYNEQFF
cdr3_nt: TGTGCCAGCAGCCAAGATCGGACTACCTACAATGAGCAGTTCTTC

clone_size: once
v_call: TRBV7-9
d_call: -
j_call: TRBJ2-2
cdr3_aa: CASSLEGAPNTGELFF
cdr3_nt: TGTGCCAGCAGCTTAGAAGGGGCCCCGAACACCGGGGAGCTGTTTTTT